By share, the clone carrying this TCR beta chain ranks as medium-sized. Antigen: not known. A library made for alpha chains picked up this beta chain off target, so its size means little. Time point given: sample taken at primary tumor resection. The sequenced material consisted of unsorted whole RNA from tumor, nontumor lung or frozen PBMC. From the 5' RACE reads, TCRdb called clonotypes with MiXCR, one entry per CDR3 protein. Among around 3,000 distinct CDR3 sequences, about 6.8% were seen once, and the ten largest hold just over 9%. The data derive from a study of spatial heterogeneity in lung cancer. Regarding the study as a whole: Mutation counts in tumors were tracked by counts of expanded intratumoral alpha and beta TCRs.

The source material was lung tumor tissue, sampled at surgery. The TCR sequence derives from a male donor with early-stage non-small cell lung cancer.

DNA for the CDR3: TGTGCCAGCAGCTATACAGTGGGGGAATACACTGAAGCTTTCTTT. Its protein product is CASSYTVGEYTEAFF. The chain carries TRBV7-8 and TRBJ1-1; maybe TRBD1 (5 bases). CDR1 is SGHVS, CDR2 FQNEAQ, per germline. There are 15 residues in the CDR3. V was shortened by 4 bases and J by 3 bases, with 15 bases between the two germline ends.